This T cell receptor (beta chain) is from a study of blood T cells in healthy people across ages (dated by TCRdb to between 2014 and 2017). About the investigation overall: Template switching captured roughly one uniquely barcoded TCR beta cDNA molecule per two T cells in model experiments. The study analyzed two additional independent replicas of 1 million unique cDNA reads from the same blood draw for two donors, one aged 18 to 29 and one aged 80 or older. The donors were divided into four age groups: young (average around 17 years), middle-aged (approximately 39), aged (about 60) and long-lived (82). The study measured age-related changes in TCR beta repertoire diversity using deep sequencing normalized with unique cDNA molecular identifiers. Donors of different ages were randomly distributed across sequencing lanes to avoid experimental bias. What the work shows at the level of the full study, not this receptor alone: As age increased, observed TCR beta diversity per million T cells dropped in a roughly linear way, and a significant reduction was already evident by age around 41. The CMV infection status of donors was not known, potentially confounding age-related changes in expanded clonotypes. The long-lived group showed more naive CD4+ T cells, fewer expanded clones and increased TCR diversity than the aged group, suggesting age selection. Estimates of total diversity based on one million sequenced T cells were considered lower bounds and underestimates. The percentage of naive T cells measured by flow cytometry correlated strongly with observed TCR beta diversity. Bulk unsorted PBMC profiling prevented conclusive comparison of naive and antigen-experienced compartments.

Reading the germline V gene gives CDR1 SGHRS and CDR2 YFSETQ. The CDR3 numbers 16 residues from cysteine through phenylalanine. The only DNA kept is the CDR3, 48 bases in frame from the first base. Between the V and J ends, shortened by 4 bases and 5 bases respectively, the junction contains 21 bases. The approximately 39 donors, aged about 6 to 95 years, were systemically healthy Caucasian individuals from Russia. Each donor gave ten milliliters of peripheral blood, drawn into EDTA-treated Vacutainer tubes. PBMCs were isolated by Ficoll-Paque density-gradient centrifugation, with at least 6 million obtained per sample. Trizol reagent was used to extract total RNA from PBMCs, with at least 5.5 micrograms per sample. For every donor, an aliquot of PBMCs went through flow cytometry to measure the percentages of naive CD45RAhigh/CD27high T cells. About this clonotype itself: The target of this receptor is not known. Per-base qualities were not stored, and no clone one base away is much larger.

The method behind the library was 5' RACE. Sequencer: Illumina HiSeq 2500. The second PCR ran for roughly 6 to 11 cycles and used a J-beta primer mix along with a sample-barcoded 5' primer. A unique molecular identifier was introduced onto each TCR beta cDNA molecule by a template-switch 5' adaptor carrying 12 random nucleotides. Each sample yielded at least 2.5 million CDR3-containing paired-end reads. All of the RNA was converted into first-strand cDNA using the Mint cDNA synthesis kit, with a TRBC-specific oligonucleotide serving as the primer. All cDNA was treated with uracil-DNA glycosylase and then went through a first 18-cycle PCR with the universal primers M1SS and BC2_uni_R. The study's own analysis went as follows. For normalization, 1 million high-quality reads, each with a distinct molecular identifier, were randomly selected from each sample. Instead of being binned into consensus sequences, reads that shared molecular identifiers were thrown out. MiTCR, run with a Q25 quality threshold and the strictest error-elimination algorithm, handled CDR3 identification, clonotype clustering and error correction. A nonparametric unseen species model with Euler transformation was used to estimate lower-bound total TCR beta diversity. Clones were called with MiXCR by TCRdb after fastp trimmed the public reads at Q25, and only in-frame beta chains were retained. A single entry per CDR3 protein holds the most common genes and DNA from its merged rows. In this record, the V and J calls reflect TCRdb's handling and not the investigators' own analysis. Here the sample has some 780,000 distinct CDR3 sequences; more than 55% occur a single time. Clones ranked in the top ten supply approximately 24% of the sample.

Recombination linked TRBV5-1 to TRBJ2-5; 6 matching bases give a weak D call of TRBD1. Sequencing was done on a sample of blood. This receptor was obtained from a man between 40 and 49 years old in good health. At the DNA level, the sequence is TGCGCCAGCAGCCATAAACAGGGCGGATTGGTGGAGACCCAGTACTTC. It specifies CASSHKQGGLVETQYF.